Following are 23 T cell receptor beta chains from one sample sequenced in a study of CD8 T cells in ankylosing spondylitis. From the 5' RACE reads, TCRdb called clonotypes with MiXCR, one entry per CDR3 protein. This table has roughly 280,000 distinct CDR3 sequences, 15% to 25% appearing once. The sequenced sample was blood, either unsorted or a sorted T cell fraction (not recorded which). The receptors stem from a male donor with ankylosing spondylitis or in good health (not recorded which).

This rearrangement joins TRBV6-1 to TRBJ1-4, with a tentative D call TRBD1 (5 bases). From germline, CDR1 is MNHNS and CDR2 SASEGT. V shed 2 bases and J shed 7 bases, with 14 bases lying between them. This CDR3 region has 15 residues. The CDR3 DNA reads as TGTGCCAGCAGTGAATCAAGGGGCGGGAGTGAAAAACTGTTTTTT. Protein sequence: CASSESRGGSEKLFF.

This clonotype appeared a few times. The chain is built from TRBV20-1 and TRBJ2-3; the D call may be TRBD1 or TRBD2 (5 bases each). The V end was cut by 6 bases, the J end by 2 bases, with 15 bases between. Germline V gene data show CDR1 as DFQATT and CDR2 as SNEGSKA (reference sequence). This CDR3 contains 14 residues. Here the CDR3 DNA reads TGCAGTGCCCCCCCGGGACCCCACACAGATACGCAGTATTTT. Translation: CSAPPGPHTDTQYF.

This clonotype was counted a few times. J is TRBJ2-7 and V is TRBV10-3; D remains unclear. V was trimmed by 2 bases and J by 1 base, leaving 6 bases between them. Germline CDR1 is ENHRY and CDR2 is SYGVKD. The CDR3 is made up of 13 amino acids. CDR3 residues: CAISEKLSYEQYV. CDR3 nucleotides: TGTGCCATCAGTGAGAAGCTTTCCTACGAGCAGTACGTC.

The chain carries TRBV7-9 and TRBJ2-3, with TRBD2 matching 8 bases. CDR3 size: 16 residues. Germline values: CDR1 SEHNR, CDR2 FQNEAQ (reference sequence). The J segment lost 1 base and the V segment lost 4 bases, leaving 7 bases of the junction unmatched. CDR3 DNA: TGTGCCAGCAGCTCCACAGCGGGAGTGGGCACAGATACGCAGTATTTT. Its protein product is CASSSTAGVGTDTQYF.

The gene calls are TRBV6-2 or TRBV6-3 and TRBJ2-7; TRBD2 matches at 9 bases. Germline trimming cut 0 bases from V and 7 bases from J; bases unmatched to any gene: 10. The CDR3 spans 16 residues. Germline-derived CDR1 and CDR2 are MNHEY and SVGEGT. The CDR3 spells CASSYSASGTSREQYV. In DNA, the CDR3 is TGTGCCAGCAGTTACTCGGCTAGCGGGACCTCGAGGGAGCAGTACGTC.

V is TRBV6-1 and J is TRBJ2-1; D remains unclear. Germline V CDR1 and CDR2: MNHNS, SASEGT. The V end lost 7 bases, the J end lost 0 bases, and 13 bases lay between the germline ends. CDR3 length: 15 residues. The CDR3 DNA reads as TGTGCCAGCACCTTGGAAGTAAGCTCCTACAATGAGCAGTTCTTC. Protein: CASTLEVSSYNEQFF.

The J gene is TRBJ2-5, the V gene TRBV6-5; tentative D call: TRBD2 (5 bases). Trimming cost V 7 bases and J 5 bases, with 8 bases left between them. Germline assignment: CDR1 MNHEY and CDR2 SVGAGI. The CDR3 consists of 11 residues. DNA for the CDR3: TGTGCCAGCACCAGAGGGGAGACCCAGTACTTC. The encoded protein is CASTRGETQYF.

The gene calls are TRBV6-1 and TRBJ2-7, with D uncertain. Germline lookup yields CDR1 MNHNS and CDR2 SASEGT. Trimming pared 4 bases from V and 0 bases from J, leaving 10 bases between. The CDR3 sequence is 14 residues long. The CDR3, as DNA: TGTGCCAGCAGTGCATCCTTCAGCTCCTACGAGCAGTACGTC. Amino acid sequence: CASSASFSSYEQYV.

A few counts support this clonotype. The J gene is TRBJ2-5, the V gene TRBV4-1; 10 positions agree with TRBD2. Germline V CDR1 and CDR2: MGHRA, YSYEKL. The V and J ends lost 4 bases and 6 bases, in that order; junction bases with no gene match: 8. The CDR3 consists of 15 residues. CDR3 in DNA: TGCGCCAGCAGCCCTCCTAGCGGGAGCGTAAAGACCCAGTACTTC. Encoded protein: CASSPPSGSVKTQYF.

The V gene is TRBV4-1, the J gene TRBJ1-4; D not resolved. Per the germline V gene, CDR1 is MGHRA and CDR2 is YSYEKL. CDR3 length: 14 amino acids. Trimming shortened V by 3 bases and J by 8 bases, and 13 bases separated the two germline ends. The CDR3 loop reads CASSHYPPGEKLFF. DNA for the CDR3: TGCGCCAGCAGCCACTACCCCCCAGGCGAAAAACTGTTTTTT.

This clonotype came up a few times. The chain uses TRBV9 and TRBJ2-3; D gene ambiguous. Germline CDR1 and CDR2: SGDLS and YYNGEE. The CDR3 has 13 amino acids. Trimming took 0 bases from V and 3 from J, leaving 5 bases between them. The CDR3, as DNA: TGTGCCAGCAGCGTAGCTGCTACAGATACGCAGTATTTT. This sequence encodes CASSVAATDTQYF.

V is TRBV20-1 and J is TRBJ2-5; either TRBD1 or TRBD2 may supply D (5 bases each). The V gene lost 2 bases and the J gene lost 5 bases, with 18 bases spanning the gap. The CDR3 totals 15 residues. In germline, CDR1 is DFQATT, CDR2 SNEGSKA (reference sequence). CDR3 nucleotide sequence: TGCAGTGCTAGAAACGCCCAGGGCTCGGGGGAGACCCAGTACTTC. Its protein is CSARNAQGSGETQYF.

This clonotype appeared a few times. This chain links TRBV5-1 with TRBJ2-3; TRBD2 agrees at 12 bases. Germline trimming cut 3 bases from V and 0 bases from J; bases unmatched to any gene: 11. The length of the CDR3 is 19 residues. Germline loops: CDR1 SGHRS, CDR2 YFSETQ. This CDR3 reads CASSWRTSGIPTSTDTQYF. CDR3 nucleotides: TGCGCCAGCAGCTGGAGGACTAGCGGGATCCCCACTAGCACAGATACGCAGTATTTT.

The chain's CDR3 is CAWSRTEGPLHF. CDR3 sequence (DNA): TGTGCCTGGAGTCGAACAGAGGGGCCCCTCCACTTT. V and J are TRBV30 and TRBJ1-6; D possibly corresponds to TRBD1 (5 bases). Germline-derived CDR1 and CDR2 are GTSNPN and SVGIG (reference sequence). V dropped 2 bases and J dropped 13 bases, with 12 bases sitting between them. The CDR3 has 12 residues.

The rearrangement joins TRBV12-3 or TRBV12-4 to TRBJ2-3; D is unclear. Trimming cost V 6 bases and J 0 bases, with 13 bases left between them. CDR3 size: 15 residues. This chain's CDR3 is CASRPTLGSTDTQYF. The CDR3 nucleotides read TGTGCCAGCAGACCTACCCTAGGTAGCACAGATACGCAGTATTTT.

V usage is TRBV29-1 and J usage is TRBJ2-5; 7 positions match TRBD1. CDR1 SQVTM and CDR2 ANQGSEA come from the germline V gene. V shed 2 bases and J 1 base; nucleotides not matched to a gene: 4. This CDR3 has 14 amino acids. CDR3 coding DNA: TGCAGCGTTGAACCGACAGGGACCCAAGAGACCCAGTACTTC. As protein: CSVEPTGTQETQYF.

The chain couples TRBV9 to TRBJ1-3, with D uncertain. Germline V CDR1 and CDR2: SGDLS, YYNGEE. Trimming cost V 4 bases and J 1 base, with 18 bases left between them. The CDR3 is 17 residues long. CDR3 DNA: TGTGCCAGCAGCTCCCGATATCAGGAGACGTCTGGAAACACCATATATTTT. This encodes CASSSRYQETSGNTIYF.

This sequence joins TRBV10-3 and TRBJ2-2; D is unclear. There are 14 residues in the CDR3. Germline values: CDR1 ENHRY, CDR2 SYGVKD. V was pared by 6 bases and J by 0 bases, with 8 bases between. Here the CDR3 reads CAIRRPANTGELFF. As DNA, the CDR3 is TGTGCCATCAGACGCCCCGCGAACACCGGGGAGCTGTTTTTT.

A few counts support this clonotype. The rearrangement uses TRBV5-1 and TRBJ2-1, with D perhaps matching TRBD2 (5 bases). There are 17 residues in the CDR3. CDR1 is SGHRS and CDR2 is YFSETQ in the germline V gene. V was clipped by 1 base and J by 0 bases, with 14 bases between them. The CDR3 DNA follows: TGCGCCAGCAGCTTGAGCCTAGCATCGACCTCCTACAATGAGCAGTTCTTC. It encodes CASSLSLASTSYNEQFF. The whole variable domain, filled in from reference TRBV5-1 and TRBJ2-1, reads KAGVTQTPRYLIKTRGQQVTLSCSPISGHRSVSWYQQTPGQGLQFLFEYFSETQRNKGNFPGRFSGRQFSNSRSEMNVSTLELGDSALYLCASSLSLASTSYNEQFFGPGTRLTVL.

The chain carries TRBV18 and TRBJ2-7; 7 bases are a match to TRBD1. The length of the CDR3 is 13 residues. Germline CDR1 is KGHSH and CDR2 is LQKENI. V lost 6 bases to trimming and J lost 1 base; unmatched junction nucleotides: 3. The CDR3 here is CASSRGQSYEQYV. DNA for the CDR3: TGTGCCAGCTCCCGGGGACAGTCCTACGAGCAGTACGTC.

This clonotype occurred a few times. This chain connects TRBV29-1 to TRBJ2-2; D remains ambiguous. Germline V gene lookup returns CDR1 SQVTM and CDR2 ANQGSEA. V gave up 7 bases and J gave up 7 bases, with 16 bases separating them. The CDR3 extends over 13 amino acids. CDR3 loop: CSALGHVGGELFF. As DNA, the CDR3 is TGCAGCGCCCTAGGGCATGTGGGCGGGGAGCTGTTTTTT.

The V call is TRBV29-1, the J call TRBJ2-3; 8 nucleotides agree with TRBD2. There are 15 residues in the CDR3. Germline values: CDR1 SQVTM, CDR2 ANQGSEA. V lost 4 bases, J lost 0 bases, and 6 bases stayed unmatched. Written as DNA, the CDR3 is TGCAGCGTTGGAACTAGCGGAACAAGCACAGATACGCAGTATTTT. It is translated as CSVGTSGTSTDTQYF.

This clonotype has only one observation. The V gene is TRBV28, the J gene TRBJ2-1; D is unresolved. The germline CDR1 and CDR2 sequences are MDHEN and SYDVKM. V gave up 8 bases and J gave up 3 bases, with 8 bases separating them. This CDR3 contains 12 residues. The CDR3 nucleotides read TGTGCCAGCGGAACTGACTACAATGAGCAGTTCTTC. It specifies CASGTDYNEQFF.